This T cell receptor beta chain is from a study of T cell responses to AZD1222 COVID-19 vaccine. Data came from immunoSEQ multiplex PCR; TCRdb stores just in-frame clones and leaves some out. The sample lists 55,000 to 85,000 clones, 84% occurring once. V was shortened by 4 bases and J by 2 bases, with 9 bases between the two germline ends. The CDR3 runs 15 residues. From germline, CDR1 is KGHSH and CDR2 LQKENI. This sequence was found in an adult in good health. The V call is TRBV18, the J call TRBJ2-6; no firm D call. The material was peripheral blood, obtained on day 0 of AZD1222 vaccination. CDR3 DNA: TGTGCCAGCTCACAAGGGTCCGCTGGGGCCAACGTCCTGACTTTC. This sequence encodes CASSQGSAGANVLTF.